The 7 T cell receptor beta chains listed next were all sequenced from one sample in a study of T cell repertoires in cytomegalovirus infection. TCRdb re-called the reads through MiXCR, storing one row per CDR3 protein. Of some 920,000 distinct CDR3 sequences listed, approximately 31% are singletons. Antigens of these TCRs are unknown. Specimen: cultured CD8+ T cells from PBMCs, collected from culture after CMV antigen stimulation. The origin of the receptors is a human donor in good health (CMV status not recorded). Some clones in this sample may be carry-over from other donors' samples.

J is TRBJ2-3 and V is TRBV9; D is perhaps TRBD2 (5 bases). The germline V and J ends were trimmed by 1 base and 3 bases, with 9 bases remaining between them. Germline V gene sequence: CDR1 SGDLS, CDR2 YYNGEE. The CDR3 extends over 14 amino acids. CDR3 residues: CASSVWGETDTQYF. In DNA, the CDR3 is TGTGCCAGCAGCGTATGGGGAGAAACAGATACGCAGTATTTT.

In its sample, this clonotype was seen a few times. Here the CDR3 reads CASSLALSDEQYV. CDR3 nucleotides: TGTGCCAGCAGCTTAGCGCTGTCGGACGAGCAGTACGTC. V is TRBV7-9 and J is TRBJ2-7, with unresolved D. The germline gives CDR1 SEHNR, CDR2 FQNEAQ (reference sequence). The V and J ends lost 0 bases and 5 bases respectively, with 8 bases between them. The CDR3 totals 13 residues.

This rearrangement joins TRBV4-1 to TRBJ1-1, with 8 positions matching TRBD1. Per germline, CDR1 MGHRA and CDR2 YSYEKL. The V gene end was trimmed by 0 bases and the J gene end by 5 bases; junction bases not matched to a gene: 5. This CDR3 has 15 amino acids. Written as DNA, the CDR3 is TGCGCCAGCAGCCAAGAGGACAGGGCGTGGACTGAAGCTTTCTTT. It specifies CASSQEDRAWTEAFF.

This chain uses TRBV20-1 with TRBJ1-6; D uncertain. This CDR3 contains 11 residues. Germline loops: CDR1 DFQATT, CDR2 SNEGSKA (reference sequence). Trimming took off 3 bases at V and 6 bases at J, with 3 bases between the two ends. As DNA, the CDR3 is TGCAGTGCTAGTAGTAATTCACCCCTCCACTTT. The encoded protein is CSASSNSPLHF.

This clonotype has only a few counts. This sequence joins TRBV4-1 and TRBJ2-7, with unresolved D. The germline CDR1 and CDR2 sequences are MGHRA and YSYEKL. V was trimmed by 0 bases and J by 3 bases, leaving 9 bases between them. This CDR3 spans 14 amino acids. The CDR3 sequence: CASSQDPGYYEQYF. DNA of the CDR3: TGCGCCAGCAGCCAAGATCCAGGTTACTACGAGCAGTACTTC.

The chain combines TRBV7-9 with TRBJ2-7; 7 bases fit TRBD2. The CDR3 totals 15 residues. J gave up 6 bases and V 5 bases, and 13 bases lay outside the gene matches. Germline V gene lookup returns CDR1 SEHNR and CDR2 FQNEAQ (reference sequence). CDR3 loop: CASSPDGLDTTEQYF. The CDR3 nucleotides read TGTGCCAGCAGCCCAGATGGACTAGACACTACCGAGCAGTACTTC.

This clonotype has just a few counts. J is TRBJ1-4 and V is TRBV11-2; no definite D call. Trimming pared 2 bases from V and 1 base from J, leaving 17 bases between. This CDR3 has 18 amino acids. Per germline, CDR1 SGHAT and CDR2 FQNNGV. CDR3 sequence (DNA): TGTGCCAGCAGCTTAAAGGACTCTCCCCTTAGAACTAATGAAAAACTGTTTTTT. The encoded protein is CASSLKDSPLRTNEKLFF.